The clone carrying this T cell receptor (beta chain) was found once. Antigen: not known. This sample was taken from a study of shared clonotypes between healthy human individuals. The wider study: Per donor, CD8 memory used one plate, CD8 naive used two, CD4 memory used three and CD4 naive used three. Study outcomes and limitations: Sampling covered nothing but blood. Tissue TCR repertoires likely differ from those found in blood.

CDR1 is MNHEY and CDR2 is SMNVEV in the germline V gene (reference sequence). CDR3 length: 13 amino acids. Trimming shortened V by 5 bases and J by 11 bases, and 19 bases separated the two germline ends. The repertoire was sequenced with immunoSEQ multiplex PCR; TCRdb's copy has only in-frame clones and lacks some. The sample contains more than 400,000 clones, about 96% of which appear only once. Sequencing was done on a sample of naive CD4+ T cells sorted from blood. As to subset: CD45RA+ positively selected. J is TRBJ2-7 and V is TRBV27; the D gene is possibly TRBD1 (5 bases). This TCR derives from a woman in her thirties in good health. The CDR3 nucleotides read TGTGCCAGCAGTGCTGGACATATGACAATCGAGTACTTC. It is translated as CASSAGHMTIEYF.